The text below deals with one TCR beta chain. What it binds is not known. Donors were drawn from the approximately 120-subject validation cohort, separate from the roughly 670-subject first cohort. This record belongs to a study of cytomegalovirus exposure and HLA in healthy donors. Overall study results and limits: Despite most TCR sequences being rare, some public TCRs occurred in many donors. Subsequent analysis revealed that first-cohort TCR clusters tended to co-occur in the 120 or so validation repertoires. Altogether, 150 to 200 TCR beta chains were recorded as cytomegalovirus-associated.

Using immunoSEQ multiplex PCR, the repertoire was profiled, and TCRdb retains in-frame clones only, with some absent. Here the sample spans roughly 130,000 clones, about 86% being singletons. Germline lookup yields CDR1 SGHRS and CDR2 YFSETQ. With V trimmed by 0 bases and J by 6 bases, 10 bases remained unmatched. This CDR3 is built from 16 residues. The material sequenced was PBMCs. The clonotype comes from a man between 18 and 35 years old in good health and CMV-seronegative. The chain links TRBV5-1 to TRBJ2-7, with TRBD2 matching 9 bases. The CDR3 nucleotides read TGCGCCAGCAGCTTGGCCAGCGGGGGGTCCAGGGTCGAGCAGTACTTC. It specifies CASSLASGGSRVEQYF.